These 15 T cell receptor beta chains share one sample of origin, sequenced in a study of cytomegalovirus exposure and HLA in healthy donors (dated by TCRdb to 2017 to 2019). Libraries were prepared through the immunoSEQ multiplex PCR assay. In its TCRdb copy, this immuneACCESS table keeps in-frame sequences only and misses some clones. Where compared with another copy, unresolved V genes explain less than half of these, and the others have no known cause. Across this sample there are around 300,000 clones, with around 90% seen only once. The biggest ten clones account for about 0.96% of the sample. The source material was PBMCs. The receptor source for this set is a young man in good health and CMV-seronegative.

This clone occurred once. This chain connects TRBV6-5 to TRBJ1-5, with TRBD1 matching over 9 bases. CDR1 and CDR2 from the germline V gene are MNHEY and SVGAGI. The junction had 5 bases not matched to a gene; V was cut back by 8 bases and J by 0 bases. The CDR3 runs 15 residues. Written as DNA, the CDR3 is TGTGCCAGCCGGGACAGGGAATATAGCAATCAGCCCCAGCATTTT. Translating it yields CASRDREYSNQPQHF.

The chain has TRBV5-8 and TRBJ1-2; TRBD1 matches at 10 bases. V dropped 0 bases and J dropped 5; count of bases not matched to a gene: 16. Germline CDR1 is SGHTS and CDR2 is YDEGEE. There are 19 residues in the CDR3. The CDR3 nucleotides read TGTGCCAGCAGCTTGGCCTTCGGGACAGGGGCCCTTTACCGTTATGGCTACACCTTC. Residues: CASSLAFGTGALYRYGYTF.

In this sample, this clone turned up a few times. The chain employs TRBV6-5 and TRBJ1-2; 7 bases agree with TRBD1. Germline assignment: CDR1 MNHEY and CDR2 SVGAGI. The ends lost 4 bases at V and 8 bases at J; junction bases unmatched: 7. This CDR3 is 13 amino acids long. CDR3 amino acids: CASSSTTGNGYTF. DNA for the CDR3: TGTGCCAGCAGTTCTACGACAGGGAACGGCTACACCTTC.

The chain has TRBV10-2 and TRBJ1-2; maybe TRBD1 (6 bases). Germline V gene lookup returns CDR1 WSHSY and CDR2 SAAADI. V lost 4 bases and J lost 0, with 12 bases in between. The CDR3 sequence is 15 residues long. CDR3 protein: CASSAFRGSNYGYTF. In DNA form, the CDR3 reads TGCGCCAGCAGTGCCTTCAGGGGATCTAACTATGGCTACACCTTC.

The chain uses TRBV18 and TRBJ1-3, with D unclear. The CDR3 length is 16 residues. Germline loops: CDR1 KGHSH, CDR2 LQKENI. Trimming stripped 4 bases from V and 0 bases from J, with 13 bases between. The CDR3 DNA sequence: TGTGCCAGCTCACACGGCAGGATTAACTCTGGAAACACCATATATTTT. It codes for CASSHGRINSGNTIYF.

V gene TRBV4-1 combines with J gene TRBJ1-5; TRBD1 is a possible D gene (5 bases). There are 14 residues in the CDR3. The V and J ends lost 1 base and 6 bases respectively, with 10 bases between them. Germline V gene data show CDR1 as MGHRA and CDR2 as YSYEKL. The chain's CDR3 is CASSQVQGAQPQHF. Written as DNA, the CDR3 is TGCGCCAGCAGCCAAGTTCAGGGCGCTCAGCCCCAGCATTTT.

This clone was observed a few times. The CDR3 DNA reads TGTGCCAGCAGTTTCGGCAGGGGTAAATCTAACTATGGCTACACCTTC. This codes for CASSFGRGKSNYGYTF. The chain has TRBV27 and TRBJ1-2; weak D call: TRBD1 (6 bases). CDR1 is MNHEY, CDR2 SMNVEV, per germline (reference sequence). This CDR3 is built from 16 residues. V shed 3 bases and J shed 0 bases, with 14 bases lying between them.

This sequence joins TRBV25-1 and TRBJ1-2; D uncertain. The germline CDR1 and CDR2 sequences are MGHDK and SYGVNS. This CDR3 region has 14 residues. Trimming shortened V by 6 bases and J by 8 bases, and 19 bases separated the two germline ends. DNA of the CDR3: TGTGCCAGCAGGCCCAGGAGCGGGGAGTACGGCTACACCTTC. Residues: CASRPRSGEYGYTF.

The V gene is TRBV5-5, the J gene TRBJ1-1; TRBD1 aligns across 12 bases. V lost 0 bases and J lost 6; bases outside the gene matches: 6. The CDR3 totals 16 residues. Germline V gene data show CDR1 as SGHKS and CDR2 as YYEKEE (reference sequence). This CDR3 is CASSLAGTGGRPEAFF. DNA for the CDR3: TGTGCCAGCAGCTTGGCCGGGACAGGGGGCCGGCCTGAAGCTTTCTTT.

The V gene is TRBV6-4, the J gene TRBJ2-1; D perhaps matches TRBD2 (6 bases). Germline V lookup: CDR1 MRHNA, CDR2 SNTAGT. The length of the CDR3 is 15 residues. V was clipped by 2 bases and J by 2 bases, with 10 bases between them. As DNA, the CDR3 is TGTGCCAGCAGTGACGGGGGGAACACCTACAATGAGCAGTTCTTC. Its translation is CASSDGGNTYNEQFF.

CDR3 nucleotide sequence: TGTGCCAGCAGTCAGGCCGGGACAGGGGCTTTGAACACTGAAGCTTTCTTT. Amino acid sequence: CASSQAGTGALNTEAFF. This sequence joins TRBV2 and TRBJ1-1, with 10 bases fitting TRBD1. Looked up from germline, CDR1 is SNHLY and CDR2 is FYNNEI. Trimming at V came to 5 bases and at J to 0 bases, leaving 9 bases not matched to a gene. There are 17 residues in the CDR3.

This clone was recorded once. This rearrangement joins TRBV4-3 to TRBJ2-7; TRBD1 agrees at 9 bases. The CDR3 loop spans 15 amino acids. Trimming cost V 3 bases and J 5 bases; bases outside gene matches: 8. In germline, CDR1 is LGHNA, CDR2 YSLEER. The CDR3 coding sequence is TGCGCCAGCAGCCAGGGACAGGGCAGTCGGGACGAGCAGTACTTC. This sequence encodes CASSQGQGSRDEQYF.

The CDR3 bases are TGTGCCAGCAGCTTAGCCCGCAGGAACAACGAGCAGTACTTC. Translated: CASSLARRNNEQYF. V usage is TRBV11-2 and J usage is TRBJ2-7; D is unresolved. The CDR3 contains 14 residues. Trimming stripped 1 base from V and 5 bases from J, with 12 bases between. Germline assignment: CDR1 SGHAT and CDR2 FQNNGV.

The chain combines TRBV2 with TRBJ1-1; D is perhaps TRBD1 (5 bases). CDR1 is SNHLY, CDR2 FYNNEI, per germline. CDR3 size: 14 residues. Trimming took 7 bases from V and 0 from J, leaving 12 bases between them. Here the CDR3 DNA reads TGTGCCAGCAATCGGACACCAATGAACACTGAAGCTTTCTTT. It encodes CASNRTPMNTEAFF.

V gene TRBV6-5 combines with J gene TRBJ2-7, with D perhaps TRBD1 (5 bases). The length of the CDR3 is 15 residues. Trimming cost V 6 bases and J 0 bases, with 15 bases left between them. CDR1 and CDR2 (germline): MNHEY, SVGAGI. The CDR3 reads CASRPHRQSSYEQYF. The CDR3, as DNA: TGTGCCAGCAGGCCACACAGGCAAAGCTCCTACGAGCAGTACTTC.